This T cell receptor beta chain was documented in a study of T cell changes during pregnancy in multiple sclerosis. TCRdb's copy holds only in-frame clones and misses some; the assay was immunoSEQ multiplex PCR. This sample has about 50,000 clones, with approximately 90% found just once. This TCR was sampled from a female donor with multiple sclerosis, enrolled in a pregnancy study. The material sequenced was CD8+ T cells from peripheral blood mononuclear cells, taken after pregnancy.

CDR3 amino acids: CASSVDGGAYNEQFF. The CDR3 region has the DNA TGTGCCAGCAGCGTAGACGGGGGGGCCTACAATGAGCAGTTCTTC. The genes are TRBV9 and TRBJ2-1, with 8 bases that match TRBD2. J was trimmed by 2 bases and V by 0 bases; bases with no gene match: 1. The CDR3 contains 15 residues. In germline, CDR1 is SGDLS, CDR2 YYNGEE.